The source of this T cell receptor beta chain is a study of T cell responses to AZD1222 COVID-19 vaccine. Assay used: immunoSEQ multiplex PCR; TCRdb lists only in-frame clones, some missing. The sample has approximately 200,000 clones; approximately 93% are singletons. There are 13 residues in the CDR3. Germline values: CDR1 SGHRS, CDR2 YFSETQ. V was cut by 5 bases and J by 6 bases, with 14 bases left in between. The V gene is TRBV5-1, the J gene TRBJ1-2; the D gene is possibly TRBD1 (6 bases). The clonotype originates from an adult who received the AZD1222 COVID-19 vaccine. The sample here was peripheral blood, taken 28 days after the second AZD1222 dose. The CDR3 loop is CASRPTGTNGYTF. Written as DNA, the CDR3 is TGCGCCAGCAGACCTACAGGGACGAATGGCTACACCTTC.